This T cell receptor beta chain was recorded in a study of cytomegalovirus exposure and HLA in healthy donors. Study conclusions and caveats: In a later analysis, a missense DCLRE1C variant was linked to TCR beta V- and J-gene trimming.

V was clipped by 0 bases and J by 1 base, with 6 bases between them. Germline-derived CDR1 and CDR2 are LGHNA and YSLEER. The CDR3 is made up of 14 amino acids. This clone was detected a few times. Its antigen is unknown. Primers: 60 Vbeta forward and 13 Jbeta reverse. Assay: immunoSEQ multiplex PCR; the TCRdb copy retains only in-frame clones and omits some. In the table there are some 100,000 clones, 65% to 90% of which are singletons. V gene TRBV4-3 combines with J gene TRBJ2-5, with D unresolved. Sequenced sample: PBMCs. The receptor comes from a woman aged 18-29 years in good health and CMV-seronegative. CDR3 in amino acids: CASSQDRSQETQYF. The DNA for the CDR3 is TGCGCCAGCAGCCAAGACAGATCCCAAGAGACCCAGTACTTC.